Presented here are 19 T cell receptor beta chains from one specimen sequenced in a study of blood T cell repertoires in COVID-19. The table came from immunoSEQ multiplex PCR; TCRdb's copy has only in-frame clones and leaves some out. Of 200,000 to 250,000 clones listed, over 60% are singletons. The specimen was peripheral blood. These receptors all stem from a woman in her seventies with acute or convalescent COVID-19.

The genes are TRBV6-5 and TRBJ2-7; TRBD2 aligns across 7 bases. J lost 2 bases, V lost 6 bases, and 7 bases had no gene match. Germline V gives CDR1 MNHEY, CDR2 SVGAGI. CDR3 size: 14 residues. CDR3 residues: CASRRDGTTYEQYF. CDR3 sequence (DNA): TGTGCCAGCAGGAGGGACGGGACTACCTACGAGCAGTACTTC.

The V and J genes are TRBV15 and TRBJ2-4, with D tentatively TRBD2 (7 bases). V was cut by 1 base and J by 4 bases, with 14 bases left in between. Germline V gives CDR1 LNHNV, CDR2 YYDKDF (reference sequence). The CDR3 consists of 16 residues. In DNA, the CDR3 is TGTGCCACCAGCAGAGCTGGGGGGGCGGGAAAAAACATTCAGTACTTC. Its translation: CATSRAGGAGKNIQYF.

The chain uses TRBV3-1 (or the pseudogene TRBV3-2) and TRBJ1-5; weak D call: TRBD1 (5 bases). Germline values: CDR1 LGHDT, CDR2 YNNKEL (reference sequence). The V end was cut by 3 bases, the J end by 7 bases, with 13 bases between. The CDR3 sequence is 14 residues long. The CDR3 sequence: CASSQANGGQPQHF. The CDR3 DNA reads TGTGCCAGCAGCCAGGCCAACGGGGGGCAGCCCCAGCATTTT.

CDR3 DNA: TGTGCCAGCAGCCAAGGACAAAATTCACCCCTCCACTTT. Translated: CASSQGQNSPLHF. The V and J genes are TRBV3-1 (or the pseudogene TRBV3-2) and TRBJ1-6; no reliable D call. This CDR3 is built from 13 residues. The ends were cut back, 1 base at V and 7 bases at J, with 5 bases in the middle. Germline V gene lookup returns CDR1 LGHDT and CDR2 YNNKEL (reference sequence).

This chain uses TRBV3-1 (or the pseudogene TRBV3-2) with TRBJ2-1; 9 nucleotides line up with TRBD2. Germline CDR1 LGHDT, CDR2 YNNKEL (reference sequence). V shed 4 bases and J 6 bases; nucleotides not matched to a gene: 7. CDR3 size: 15 residues. The CDR3 coding sequence is TGTGCCAGCAGCCTTGGCGGGGGGGCCCCCAATGAGCAGTTCTTC. This sequence encodes CASSLGGGAPNEQFF.

The rearrangement joins TRBV7-8 to TRBJ1-5, with D hard to call. CDR1 is SGHVS and CDR2 is FQNEAQ in the germline V gene. V was clipped by 0 bases and J by 6 bases, with 12 bases between them. The CDR3 contains 15 residues. CDR3 bases: TGTGCCAGCAGCTTAGCAACCGGGGAGGGTCAGCCCCAGCATTTT. Its translation: CASSLATGEGQPQHF.

The count of this clone is one. The genes are TRBV5-5 and TRBJ2-1; a weak D match, TRBD2 (6 bases). This CDR3 has 12 amino acids. The germline V gene has CDR1 SGHKS and CDR2 YYEKEE (reference sequence). V lost 4 bases and J lost 8, with 10 bases in between. The CDR3 region has the DNA TGTGCCAGCAGCCGTGGGACTTATGAGCAGTTCTTC. Translated: CASSRGTYEQFF.

The rearrangement links TRBV18 to TRBJ2-2; tentatively, D is TRBD2 (6 bases). Per the germline V gene, CDR1 is KGHSH and CDR2 is LQKENI. V was cut by 8 bases and J by 5 bases, with 18 bases left in between. There are 15 residues in the CDR3. CDR3 sequence reads: CASHGPSGWTGELFF. DNA for the CDR3: TGTGCCAGCCATGGACCCAGCGGGTGGACCGGGGAGCTGTTTTTT.

This clone was observed once. The gene calls are TRBV6-5 and TRBJ1-1; possible D gene TRBD1, 6 bases. V was clipped by 6 bases and J by 3 bases, with 17 bases between them. Germline CDR1 reads MNHEY; CDR2 reads SVGAGI. The CDR3 is 15 amino acids. CDR3 coding DNA: TGTGCCAGCAGCCCACCCCAGGGGTTGGACACTGAAGCTTTCTTT. As protein: CASSPPQGLDTEAFF.

This chain's CDR3 is CASSLLPSGYNEQFF. CDR3 in DNA: TGCGCCAGCAGCTTGTTACCTAGCGGGTACAATGAGCAGTTCTTC. The V gene is TRBV5-1, the J gene TRBJ2-1, with 8 bases identical to TRBD2. Germline lookup yields CDR1 SGHRS and CDR2 YFSETQ. The CDR3 consists of 15 residues. V lost 1 base to trimming and J lost 4 bases; unmatched junction nucleotides: 4.

The chain has TRBV10-3 and TRBJ2-3; 7 nucleotides agree with TRBD2. Germline loops: CDR1 ENHRY, CDR2 SYGVKD. V lost 1 base, J lost 1 base, and 5 bases stayed unmatched. The length of the CDR3 is 16 residues. The CDR3 DNA sequence: TGTGCCATCAGTGAGTTCGGGACTACCGGCACAGATACGCAGTATTTT. Translation: CAISEFGTTGTDTQYF.

This clone was seen a handful of times. The chain links TRBV6-5 to TRBJ1-1; perhaps TRBD1 as D (5 bases). With 8 bases removed from V and 1 base from J, the gap between germline ends came to 11 bases. Germline CDR1 MNHEY, CDR2 SVGAGI. CDR3 size: 13 residues. CDR3 coding DNA: TGTGCCAGCGGGGGGGTTACGAACACTGAAGCTTTCTTT. Encoded protein: CASGGVTNTEAFF.

V is TRBV6-6 and J is TRBJ2-5; possible D gene TRBD2, 5 bases. From germline, CDR1 is MNHNY and CDR2 SVGAGI (reference sequence). This CDR3 region has 13 residues. The V end lost 8 bases, the J end lost 2 bases, and 12 bases lay between the germline ends. This CDR3 reads CASGSSGQETQYF. Written as DNA, the CDR3 is TGTGCCAGCGGAAGCAGCGGTCAAGAGACCCAGTACTTC.

CDR3 amino acids: CASSQGQGAYYGYTF. In DNA, the CDR3 is TGTGCCAGCAGCCAAGGACAGGGGGCGTATTATGGCTACACCTTC. J is TRBJ1-2 and V is TRBV3-1 (or the pseudogene TRBV3-2); 10 bases are a match to TRBD1. V gave up 1 base and J gave up 5 bases; unmatched junction bases: 4. The CDR3 is made up of 15 amino acids. The V gene's germline CDR1 is LGHDT and CDR2 YNNKEL (reference sequence).

The V call is TRBV7-9, the J call TRBJ2-1, with TRBD2 as a possible D gene (6 bases). V gave up 8 bases and J gave up 1 base, with 12 bases separating them. The germline CDR1 and CDR2 sequences are SEHNR and FQNEAQ (reference sequence). The CDR3 has 14 residues. Written as DNA, the CDR3 is TGTGCCAGCTTCGGGGGAAAATCCTACAATGAGCAGTTCTTC. Translation gives CASFGGKSYNEQFF.

This chain joins TRBV11-2 and TRBJ2-5; 11 bases agree with TRBD2. This CDR3 is built from 16 residues. Germline values: CDR1 SGHAT, CDR2 FQNNGV. The V segment lost 3 bases and the J segment 4 bases; nucleotides outside the gene matches: 7. CDR3 residues: CASSFSGGAGGETQYF. In DNA form, the CDR3 reads TGTGCCAGCAGCTTTAGCGGGGGGGCCGGCGGAGAGACCCAGTACTTC. The entire variable domain, with the rest obtained from reference TRBV11-2 and TRBJ2-5, is as follows: EAGVAQSPRYKIIEKRQSVAFWCNPISGHATLYWYQQILGQGPKLLIQFQNNGVVDDSQLPKDRFSAERLKGVDSTLKIQPAKLEDSAVYLCASSFSGGAGGETQYFGPGTRLLVL.

This chain links TRBV9 with TRBJ1-3, with 7 bases aligning to TRBD1. Germline CDR1 reads SGDLS; CDR2 reads YYNGEE. The CDR3 loop spans 14 amino acids. Losses at the gene ends were 10 bases for V and 0 bases for J; bases not matched to a gene: 7. The CDR3 loop reads CASGQSSSGNTIYF. DNA of the CDR3: TGTGCCTCGGGACAGTCCTCCTCTGGAAACACCATATATTTT.

The sample holds a few counts of this clone. V and J are TRBV30 and TRBJ1-5; TRBD1 aligns across 8 bases. The trim removed 2 bases at V and 5 bases at J, leaving 5 bases unmatched. Germline CDR1 and CDR2: GTSNPN and SVGIG (reference sequence). The length of the CDR3 is 14 residues. This chain's CDR3 is CAWSKGQDDQPQHF. CDR3 DNA sequence: TGTGCCTGGAGTAAGGGACAGGATGATCAGCCCCAGCATTTT.

This clone was counted only a few times. This chain links TRBV19 with TRBJ1-6, with D possibly TRBD1 on 5 matching bases. The CDR3 is made up of 16 amino acids. Germline CDR1 and CDR2: LNHDA and SQIVND (reference sequence). The V and J ends lost 7 bases and 10 bases respectively, with 23 bases between them. For the CDR3, the DNA is TGTGCCAGTACTCTTACTGGGGGGATCGGGGAGTCACCCCTCCACTTT. It specifies CASTLTGGIGESPLHF.